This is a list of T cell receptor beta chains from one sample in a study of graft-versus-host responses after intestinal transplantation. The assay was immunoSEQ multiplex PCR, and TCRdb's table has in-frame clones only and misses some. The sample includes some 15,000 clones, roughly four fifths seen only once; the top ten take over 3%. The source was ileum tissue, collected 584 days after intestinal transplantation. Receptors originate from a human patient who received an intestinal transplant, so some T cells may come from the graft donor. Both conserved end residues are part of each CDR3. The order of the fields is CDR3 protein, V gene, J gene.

CDR3: CASSLADSGGAVETQYF; V: TRBV7-9; J: TRBJ2-5
CDR3: CASSLETGGPLLNSPLHF; V: TRBV27; J: TRBJ1-6
CDR3: CASGGQDYEQYF; V: TRBV9; J: TRBJ2-7
CDR3: CAWMERGGPIHRKPRELFF; V: TRBV30; J: TRBJ2-2
CDR3: CASSRGETQYF; V: TRBV10-2; J: TRBJ2-5
CDR3: CASSERGTGVMSNEKLFF; V: TRBV6-1; J: TRBJ1-4
CDR3: CASSLGWRSYEQYF; V: TRBV11-2; J: TRBJ2-7
CDR3: CASSLLDPGLLIYGYTF; V: TRBV5-4; J: TRBJ1-2
CDR3: CASSDGTSGGADTQYF; V: TRBV6-4; J: TRBJ2-3
CDR3: CAGATNTGELFF; V: TRBV19; J: TRBJ2-2
CDR3: CASSPGTGNNEQFF; V: TRBV27; J: TRBJ2-1
CDR3: CASSLGGPTDTQYF; V: TRBV7-9; J: TRBJ2-3
CDR3: CASSLALPYGYTF; V: TRBV7-2; J: TRBJ1-2
CDR3: CASSLVVQPESYNEQFF; V: TRBV7-6; J: TRBJ2-1
CDR3: CASSWGQIDHNSPLHF; V: TRBV5-1; J: TRBJ1-6
CDR3: CASIKDRGREKLFF; V: TRBV6-1; J: TRBJ1-4
CDR3: CASSVNEQFF; V: TRBV2; J: TRBJ2-1
CDR3: CASSGQSYGYTF; V: TRBV19; J: TRBJ1-2
CDR3: CASSPGGGGELFF; V: TRBV14; J: TRBJ2-2
CDR3: CASSHGGRANTEAFF; V: TRBV7-9; J: TRBJ1-1
CDR3: CASSGKDRYNQPQHF; V: TRBV7-2; J: TRBJ1-5
CDR3: CASSPRGSGGAINGQFF; V: TRBV4-2; J: TRBJ2-1
CDR3: CAWSVGSNQPQHF; V: TRBV30; J: TRBJ1-5
CDR3: CASGREQGAQPQHF; V: TRBV12-5; J: TRBJ1-5
CDR3: CASSPRQVYDEQYF; V: TRBV14; J: TRBJ2-7
CDR3: CAWQPLGVDEQYF; V: TRBV30; J: TRBJ2-7
CDR3: CASIGQGAGEQYF; V: TRBV2; J: TRBJ2-7
CDR3: CASRPLETEAFF; V: TRBV7-9; J: TRBJ1-1